These 22 T cell receptor beta chains came from one sample sequenced in a study of T cell changes during pregnancy in multiple sclerosis. TCRdb's copy holds only in-frame clones and misses some; the assay was immunoSEQ multiplex PCR. The data contain 70,000 to 75,000 clones, approximately 92% of them singletons. The specimen was peripheral blood, collected before pregnancy. These receptors came from a female donor with multiple sclerosis, enrolled in a pregnancy study.

CDR3 in amino acids: CASSLVGTNTEAFF. As DNA, the CDR3 is TGCGCCAGCAGCTTGGTGGGCACGAACACTGAAGCTTTCTTT. V is TRBV5-1 and J is TRBJ1-1; no clear D. Germline loops: CDR1 SGHRS, CDR2 YFSETQ. The CDR3 has 14 residues. V lost 0 bases and J 1 base, leaving 7 bases between the germline ends.

The chain recombines TRBV9 with TRBJ2-1; 9 bases are a match to TRBD2. CDR3 length: 18 amino acids. Trimming took 0 bases from V and 8 from J; bases not matched to a gene: 15. Germline V lookup: CDR1 SGDLS, CDR2 YYNGEE. CDR3 in amino acids: CASSVAISGSPKLHEQFF. In nucleotides, the CDR3 is TGTGCCAGCAGCGTAGCGATTAGCGGGAGTCCTAAGTTGCATGAGCAGTTCTTC.

The J gene is TRBJ2-7, the V gene TRBV13, with TRBD1 matching over 11 bases. The CDR3 covers 15 residues. The trim removed 0 bases at V and 3 bases at J, leaving 1 base unmatched. CDR1 PRHDT and CDR2 FYEKMQ come from the germline V gene (reference sequence). The CDR3 DNA reads as TGTGCCAGCAGCTTAGGGGGACAGGGGGGCTACGAGCAGTACTTC. It codes for CASSLGGQGGYEQYF. The whole variable domain, remainder taken from reference TRBV13 and TRBJ2-7, is AAGVIQSPRHLIKEKRETATLKCYPIPRHDTVYWYQQGPGQDPQFLISFYEKMQSDKGSIPDRFSAQQFSDYHSELNMSSLELGDSALYFCASSLGGQGGYEQYFGPGTRLTVT.

This clone was counted once. The gene calls are TRBV30 and TRBJ1-4; the match to TRBD1 covers 7 bases. This CDR3 spans 14 amino acids. Trimming at V came to 1 base and at J to 5 bases, leaving 4 bases not matched to a gene. The germline V gene has CDR1 GTSNPN and CDR2 SVGIG (reference sequence). CDR3 sequence: CAWSAGQTNEKLFF. The CDR3 DNA reads as TGTGCCTGGAGTGCGGGACAGACAAATGAAAAACTGTTTTTT. The full variable domain, in which reference TRBV30 and TRBJ1-4 provide the parts outside the CDR3, is SQTIHQWPATLVQPVGSPLSLECTVEGTSNPNLYWYRQAAGRGLQLLFYSVGIGQISSEVPQNLSASRPQDRQFILSSKKLLLSDSGFYLCAWSAGQTNEKLFFGSGTQLSVL.

V gene TRBV2 combines with J gene TRBJ1-4, with D unresolved. Per germline, CDR1 SNHLY and CDR2 FYNNEI. CDR3 size: 15 residues. Deletions cut 6 bases from V and 0 bases from J, with 11 bases between. CDR3 loop: CASRPYSATNEKLFF. Here the CDR3 DNA reads TGTGCCAGCAGACCCTACAGTGCAACTAATGAAAAACTGTTTTTT.

The chain couples TRBV7-2 to TRBJ2-7; D possibly corresponds to TRBD1 (6 bases). V was shortened by 1 base and J by 5 bases, with 15 bases between the two germline ends. This CDR3 region has 15 residues. The germline V gene has CDR1 SGHTA and CDR2 FQGNSA. This CDR3 is CASSLEARGTDEQYF. As DNA, the CDR3 is TGTGCCAGCAGCTTAGAGGCCAGGGGAACAGACGAGCAGTACTTC.

The rearrangement joins TRBV6-5 to TRBJ2-1; D is uncertain. CDR3 length equals 14 residues. Trimming took 6 bases from V and 0 from J, leaving 9 bases between them. In germline, CDR1 is MNHEY, CDR2 SVGAGI. CDR3 protein: CASSLMSSYNEQFF. CDR3 DNA: TGTGCCAGCAGCCTCATGAGCTCCTACAATGAGCAGTTCTTC.

V usage is TRBV6-6 and J usage is TRBJ2-5; D ambiguous. This CDR3 spans 13 amino acids. CDR1 is MNHNY and CDR2 is SVGAGI in the germline V gene (reference sequence). V was trimmed by 10 bases and J by 5 bases, leaving 17 bases between them. CDR3 residues: CATSNAVTETQYF. The CDR3, as DNA: TGTGCCACCTCTAACGCGGTTACGGAGACCCAGTACTTC.

CDR3 loop: CASSLGLAGVYEQYF. The CDR3 region has the DNA TGTGCCAGCAGCTTGGGCCTAGCGGGAGTCTACGAGCAGTACTTC. The rearrangement links TRBV5-5 to TRBJ2-7; 10 bases align to TRBD2. Losses at the gene ends were 0 bases for V and 3 bases for J; bases not matched to a gene: 3. The CDR3 spans 15 residues. The germline CDR1 and CDR2 sequences are SGHKS and YYEKEE (reference sequence).

The chain couples TRBV27 to TRBJ1-2; 10 bases fit TRBD1. Germline CDR1 is MNHEY and CDR2 is SMNVEV (reference sequence). The CDR3 has 14 residues. The J segment lost 7 bases and the V segment lost 6 bases, leaving 8 bases of the junction unmatched. The CDR3 here is CASRDGTGVAGYTF. For the CDR3, the DNA is TGTGCCAGCAGGGATGGGACAGGGGTTGCTGGCTACACCTTC.

The chain employs TRBV5-4 and TRBJ2-7; 11 bases fit TRBD2. The junction had 8 bases not matched to a gene; V was cut back by 4 bases and J by 5 bases. Germline CDR1 reads SGHNT; CDR2 reads YYREEE (reference sequence). This CDR3 is 15 amino acids long. The chain's CDR3 is CASSTELAGVNEQYF. CDR3 nucleotide sequence: TGTGCCAGCAGCACGGAACTAGCGGGAGTCAACGAGCAGTACTTC.

V and J are TRBV29-1 and TRBJ2-2, with TRBD2 as a possible D gene (5 bases). The V gene's germline CDR1 is SQVTM and CDR2 ANQGSEA. Trimming shortened V by 5 bases and J by 1 base, and 14 bases separated the two germline ends. This CDR3 has 15 residues. CDR3 DNA: TGCAGCGTTAAAGGACCGGGATTGAACACCGGGGAGCTGTTTTTT. As protein: CSVKGPGLNTGELFF.

The V call is TRBV5-6, the J call TRBJ2-4; 9 bases are shared with TRBD1. This CDR3 has 16 residues. Unmatched junction bases numbered 10, after V lost 4 bases and J lost 5 bases. CDR1 and CDR2 from the germline V gene are SGHDT and YYEEEE. The CDR3 spells CASSIGPGQGENIQYF. CDR3 DNA sequence: TGTGCCAGCAGCATAGGTCCGGGACAGGGAGAAAACATTCAGTACTTC. The complete variable domain, with remaining parts taken from reference TRBV5-6 and TRBJ2-4, reads DAGVTQSPTHLIKTRGQQVTLRCSPKSGHDTVSWYQQALGQGPQFIFQYYEEEERQRGNFPDRFSGHQFPNYSSELNVNALLLGDSALYLCASSIGPGQGENIQYFGAGTRLSVL.

V is TRBV19 and J is TRBJ2-7; D is possibly TRBD2 (5 bases). Germline V gene sequence: CDR1 LNHDA, CDR2 SQIVND (reference sequence). V was shortened by 8 bases and J by 0 bases, with 14 bases between the two germline ends. The CDR3 totals 14 residues. CDR3 in amino acids: CASGDYHSSYEQYF. CDR3 nucleotides: TGTGCCAGTGGCGACTACCACAGCTCCTACGAGCAGTACTTC.

V is TRBV14 and J is TRBJ2-3; a possible D gene is TRBD2 (5 bases). Germline CDR1 reads SGHDN; CDR2 reads FVKESK. V was shortened by 3 bases and J by 8 bases, with 12 bases between the two germline ends. This CDR3 is built from 13 residues. The chain's CDR3 is CASSQSGGGTQYF. The CDR3 nucleotides read TGTGCCAGCAGCCAGTCCGGAGGCGGTACGCAGTATTTT.

This chain links TRBV29-1 with TRBJ1-1; D is possibly TRBD1 (5 bases). The CDR3 spans 13 residues. V dropped 3 bases and J dropped 0 bases, with 8 bases sitting between them. Germline CDR1 is SQVTM and CDR2 is ANQGSEA. The CDR3 spells CSVDDSMNTEAFF. DNA of the CDR3: TGCAGCGTTGACGACAGCATGAACACTGAAGCTTTCTTT.

The chain combines TRBV12-1 with TRBJ1-5. TRBV12-1 is reported as a pseudogene. This CDR3 has 14 amino acids. This CDR3 is CASLEEGYNQPQHF. CDR3 in DNA: TGTGCCAGCTTAGAAGAGGGTTACAATCAGCCCCAGCATTTT.

The V call is TRBV14, the J call TRBJ1-1; D is perhaps TRBD1 (5 bases). V was pared by 0 bases and J by 0 bases, with 11 bases between. CDR3 size: 16 residues. CDR1 and CDR2 (germline): SGHDN, FVKESK. CDR3 region: CASSQDWGEVNTEAFF. The CDR3, as DNA: TGTGCCAGCAGCCAAGATTGGGGGGAAGTGAACACTGAAGCTTTCTTT.

The genes are TRBV2 and TRBJ2-7, with D unclear. The V end was cut by 3 bases, the J end by 3 bases, with 12 bases between. This CDR3 has 14 residues. Germline V gene lookup returns CDR1 SNHLY and CDR2 FYNNEI. In DNA, the CDR3 is TGTGCCAGCAGTGAGACGAACAGCAACTACGAGCAGTACTTC. Residues: CASSETNSNYEQYF.

The sample holds one count of this clone. V is TRBV18 and J is TRBJ2-5, with TRBD2 matching over 10 bases. After removal of 3 bases from V and 1 base from J, the junction contained 2 bases not matched to a gene. The germline V gene has CDR1 KGHSH and CDR2 LQKENI. The CDR3 totals 15 residues. The CDR3 reads CASSPRTSGQETQYF. The CDR3 nucleotides are TGTGCCAGCTCACCGCGGACTAGCGGCCAAGAGACCCAGTACTTC. The whole variable domain, remainder taken from reference TRBV18 and TRBJ2-5, is NAGVMQNPRHLVRRRGQEARLRCSPMKGHSHVYWYRQLPEEGLKFMVYLQKENIIDESGMPKERFSAEFPKEGPSILRIQQVVRGDSAAYFCASSPRTSGQETQYFGPGTRLLVL.

J is TRBJ2-7 and V is TRBV5-6, with no clear D. V was pared by 4 bases and J by 1 base, with 12 bases between. This CDR3 region has 14 residues. Germline V gene lookup returns CDR1 SGHDT and CDR2 YYEEEE. This CDR3 reads CASSPTVNSYEQYF. DNA of the CDR3: TGTGCCAGCAGCCCGACTGTAAATTCCTACGAGCAGTACTTC.

This sequence joins TRBV16 and TRBJ2-7; the D is unclear. This CDR3 contains 14 residues. Germline V gene lookup returns CDR1 KGHSY and CDR2 FQNENV. The V end was cut by 6 bases, the J end by 2 bases, with 14 bases between. CDR3 amino acids: CASSLAWSPYEQYF. DNA for the CDR3: TGTGCCAGCAGTTTAGCTTGGTCCCCCTACGAGCAGTACTTC.